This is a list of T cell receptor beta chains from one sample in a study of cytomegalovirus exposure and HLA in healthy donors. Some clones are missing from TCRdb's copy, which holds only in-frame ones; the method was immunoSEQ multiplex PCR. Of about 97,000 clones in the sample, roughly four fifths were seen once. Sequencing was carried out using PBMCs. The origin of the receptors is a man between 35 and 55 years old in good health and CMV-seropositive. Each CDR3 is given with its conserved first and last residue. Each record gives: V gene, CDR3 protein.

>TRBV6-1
CASSEETTYEQYF
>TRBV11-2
CASSPDRDEKLFF
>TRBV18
CASSPTGTGVSEQYF
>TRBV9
CASSAGGDSRNQPQHF
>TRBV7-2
CASSPNRGKETQYF
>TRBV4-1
CASSQAPLETSGRKDEQYF
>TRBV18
CASSPLQRGRGTDTQYF
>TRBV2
CASTSGSSYNEQFF
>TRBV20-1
CSARDGYGYTF
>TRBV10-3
CAISEPGLYTYEQYF
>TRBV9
CASSEDRASGNTIYF
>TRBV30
CAWSHSQGGRDEQYF
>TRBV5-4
CASSFRDRHNEQFF
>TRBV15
CATSRRGQGVSGNTIYF
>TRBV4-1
CASSQGAAAEQYF
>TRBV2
CASSVPGVNTGELFF
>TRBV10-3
CAISGQGANYGYTF
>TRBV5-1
CASRGQGTNYGYTF
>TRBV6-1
CASSGTGNTIYF
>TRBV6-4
CASSELAGGPSYEQFF
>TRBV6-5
CASSYSGQRGNEQFF
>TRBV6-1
CASKGRGQGDYEQYF
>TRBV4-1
CASSQDGGSHYNEQFF
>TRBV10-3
CAIREGDPQGPAFF
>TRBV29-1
CSVRDRDAGYTF
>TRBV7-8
CASSTVPGQGSTETQYF
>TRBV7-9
CASSLSTYNEQFF
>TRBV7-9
CASSGGTGVNTEAFF
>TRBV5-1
CASSSGPTGGVLYEQYF
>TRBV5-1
CASSLTGLGNQPQHF
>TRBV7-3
CASSRGLGTEAFF
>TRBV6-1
CASLRQRGYTIYF
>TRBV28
CASSDTGENEQFF
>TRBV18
CASSPGQGDEAFF
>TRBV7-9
CASSSQGAEQYF
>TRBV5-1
CASSPSGGPDEQYF
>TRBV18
CASSLGGNSYNEQFF
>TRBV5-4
CASSLALTENEQFF
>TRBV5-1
CASRDSSVWYEQYF
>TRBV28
CASSLYGLETSGTYEQYF
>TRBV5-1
CASSFGGPGEQYF
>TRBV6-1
CASTRLAGNTEAFF
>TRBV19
CASRQGGTDTQYF
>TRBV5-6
CASSPGPDYEEQYF
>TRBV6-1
CASSEPEYQETQYF
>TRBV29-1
CSVGGGNEQFF
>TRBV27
CASSPTGTNYGYTF
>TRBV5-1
CASSLGGGSSGNTIYF
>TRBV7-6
CASSTGTNSYNEQFF
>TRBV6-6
CASSYGTGSYGYTF
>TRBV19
CASSIVINQPQHF
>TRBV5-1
CASSPSMQANYGYTF
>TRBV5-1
CASSHGDYEQYF
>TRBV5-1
CASSVSQGFDEQFF
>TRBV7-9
CASSPSGRDGEQYF
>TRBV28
CASDRASGKLGYQETQYF
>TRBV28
CASSSPGGSDNQPQHF
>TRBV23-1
CASSQSECTTLAGDQPQHF
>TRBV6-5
CASSYLGAEAFF
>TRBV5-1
CASTGLAGGEQYF